A single sample is the source of the 28 T cell receptor beta chains below, sequenced in a study of shared T cell receptors in the human thymus. Profiled with immunoSEQ multiplex PCR; TCRdb holds only in-frame clones, not every one. The sample carries hundreds of thousands of clones, around 78% recorded once. These same data were also listed under a study on human thymus T cells.

Source material: thymocytes. The receptor set was obtained from a boy under two years old with a congenital heart defect.

The chain combines TRBV5-1 with TRBJ2-2; 9 positions agree with TRBD2. The germline gives CDR1 SGHRS, CDR2 YFSETQ. The CDR3 spans 17 residues. V lost 0 bases, J lost 0 bases, and 3 bases stayed unmatched. CDR3 loop: CASSLEGLATNTGELFF. CDR3 nucleotides: TGCGCCAGCAGCTTGGAGGGACTAGCAACGAACACCGGGGAGCTGTTTTTT.

The chain carries TRBV5-1 and TRBJ2-7; 8 bases are a match to TRBD2. The CDR3 has 15 amino acids. Trimming cost V 4 bases and J 4 bases; bases outside gene matches: 10. The V gene's germline CDR1 is SGHRS and CDR2 YFSETQ. CDR3 loop: CASSPEAGEFYEQYF. Written as DNA, the CDR3 is TGCGCCAGCAGCCCCGAAGCGGGAGAATTTTACGAGCAGTACTTC.

V is TRBV29-1 and J is TRBJ1-2; 7 bases fit TRBD1. The CDR3 spans 15 residues. J was trimmed by 4 bases and V by 0 bases; bases with no gene match: 8. CDR1 and CDR2 from the germline V gene are SQVTM and ANQGSEA. CDR3 bases: TGCAGCGTTGAAGATCTGAACAGGGGACTCTATGGCTACACCTTC. Amino acid sequence: CSVEDLNRGLYGYTF.

The V and J genes are TRBV7-9 and TRBJ1-2; tentatively, D is TRBD1 (5 bases). The V and J ends lost 9 bases and 3 bases respectively, with 8 bases between them. The CDR3 length is 11 residues. Germline V gene lookup returns CDR1 SEHNR and CDR2 FQNEAQ (reference sequence). DNA of the CDR3: TGTGCCAGGGGGGGGGACTATGGCTACACCTTC. Amino acid sequence: CARGGDYGYTF.

This clone has a single count. The chain combines TRBV27 with TRBJ2-3; 9 bases match TRBD2. The CDR3 consists of 15 residues. Germline V lookup: CDR1 MNHEY, CDR2 SMNVEV (reference sequence). J was trimmed by 1 base and V by 6 bases; bases with no gene match: 5. CDR3 protein: CASRIAGDCTDTQYF. The CDR3 DNA follows: TGTGCCAGCAGGATAGCGGGAGATTGCACAGATACGCAGTATTTT.

The chain couples TRBV6-1 to TRBJ1-1, with TRBD1 identical over 7 bases. Germline CDR1 reads MNHNS; CDR2 reads SASEGT. The CDR3 is 17 residues long. The V segment lost 1 base and the J segment 3 bases; nucleotides outside the gene matches: 11. The CDR3 region is CASSEDGTGARDTEAFF. The CDR3 coding sequence is TGTGCCAGCAGTGAAGATGGCACAGGGGCCAGGGACACTGAAGCTTTCTTT.

The V gene is TRBV4-2, the J gene TRBJ2-3, with 12 bases matching TRBD2. The J segment lost 0 bases and the V segment lost 0 bases, leaving 10 bases of the junction unmatched. Germline CDR1 and CDR2: LGHNA and YNFKEQ. The CDR3 covers 20 residues. The CDR3 sequence is CASSQDLASGRGLSTDTQYF. In DNA, the CDR3 is TGTGCCAGCAGCCAAGATCTGGCTAGCGGGAGGGGTCTAAGCACAGATACGCAGTATTTT.

The genes are TRBV14 and TRBJ2-7, with TRBD2 matching 9 bases. The J segment lost 1 base and the V segment lost 2 bases, leaving 12 bases of the junction unmatched. This CDR3 is 18 amino acids long. Germline V gives CDR1 SGHDN, CDR2 FVKESK. CDR3 loop: CASSQQGLAGEDSYEQYF. CDR3 DNA: TGTGCCAGCAGCCAACAAGGATTAGCGGGAGAGGATTCCTACGAGCAGTACTTC.

This chain connects TRBV28 to TRBJ2-2; D not resolved. The V gene lost 6 bases and the J gene lost 0 bases, with 17 bases spanning the gap. CDR1 and CDR2 from the germline V gene are MDHEN and SYDVKM. The CDR3 runs to 17 residues. The CDR3 DNA sequence: TGTGCCAGCAGCTGCCATGACACACTCGCGAACACCGGGGAGCTGTTTTTT. Its translation is CASSCHDTLANTGELFF.

V usage is TRBV4-3 and J usage is TRBJ2-5, with TRBD2 identical over 7 bases. Trimming at V came to 0 bases and at J to 4 bases, leaving 5 bases not matched to a gene. The CDR3 spans 15 residues. Germline V gene lookup returns CDR1 LGHNA and CDR2 YSLEER. In nucleotides, the CDR3 is TGCGCCAGCAGCCAAGAGTCGGCTAGCGGAGAGACCCAGTACTTC. Translated, it gives CASSQESASGETQYF.

This clone came up once. The rearrangement joins TRBV7-9 to TRBJ2-2, with TRBD1 as a possible D gene (6 bases). The CDR3 spans 16 residues. The V end was cut by 4 bases, the J end by 7 bases, with 19 bases between. Germline V gene sequence: CDR1 SEHNR, CDR2 FQNEAQ (reference sequence). CDR3 in amino acids: CASSWGPGQLRGELFF. In DNA, the CDR3 is TGTGCCAGCAGCTGGGGGCCTGGTCAGCTTCGCGGGGAGCTGTTTTTT.

The CDR3 DNA sequence: TGTGCCAGCAGCTCAGCGGCTAGCGGGAGTTCGGCCGGGGAGCTGTTTTTT. Its translation: CASSSAASGSSAGELFF. V is TRBV11-3 and J is TRBJ2-2, with 10 bases matching TRBD2. The V segment lost 4 bases and the J segment 6 bases; nucleotides outside the gene matches: 11. The germline V gene encodes CDR1 SGHNT and CDR2 YENEEA. The CDR3 has 17 residues.

With regard to this clone: The junction shows a germline mismatch at one end, possibly a read error. This rearrangement joins TRBV28 to TRBJ1-4; D possibly corresponds to TRBD1 (6 bases). The CDR3 is made up of 17 amino acids. Germline V lookup: CDR1 MDHEN, CDR2 SYDVKM. CDR3 region: CASSLSGGREGNEKLFF. CDR3 nucleotides: TGTGCCAGCAGCTTATCTGGGGGCAGGGAGGGCAATGAAAAACTGTTTTTT.

This clone appeared a few times. The chain employs TRBV28 and TRBJ2-7, with D maybe TRBD1 (6 bases). Deletions cut 6 bases from V and 2 bases from J, with 14 bases between. CDR1 MDHEN and CDR2 SYDVKM come from the germline V gene. The CDR3 is made up of 14 amino acids. The CDR3 sequence is CASRRQDVAYEQYF. CDR3 coding DNA: TGTGCCAGCAGGCGACAGGATGTAGCCTACGAGCAGTACTTC.

The chain carries TRBV6-5 and TRBJ1-5; TRBD1 agrees at 11 bases. This CDR3 contains 15 residues. V gave up 4 bases and J gave up 6 bases; unmatched junction bases: 5. Germline V gene lookup returns CDR1 MNHEY and CDR2 SVGAGI. This CDR3 reads CASSSGTGGTQPQHF. As DNA, the CDR3 is TGTGCCAGCAGTTCCGGGACAGGGGGAACTCAGCCCCAGCATTTT.

The chain uses TRBV28 and TRBJ1-1; D might be TRBD1 (5 bases). The germline CDR1 and CDR2 sequences are MDHEN and SYDVKM. V lost 6 bases and J 1 base, leaving 9 bases between the germline ends. The length of the CDR3 is 13 residues. CDR3: CASSLDRNTEAFF. The CDR3 nucleotides read TGTGCCAGCAGCCTAGACAGGAACACTGAAGCTTTCTTT.

The J gene is TRBJ1-4, the V gene TRBV27; 9 positions match TRBD1. Germline V gene sequence: CDR1 MNHEY, CDR2 SMNVEV (reference sequence). The V segment lost 0 bases and the J segment 0 bases; nucleotides outside the gene matches: 8. CDR3 size: 19 residues. This chain's CDR3 is CASSLSTGTGLATNEKLFF. CDR3 bases: TGTGCCAGCAGTTTATCGACCGGGACAGGGCTTGCAACTAATGAAAAACTGTTTTTT.

V gene TRBV25-1 combines with J gene TRBJ2-7; tentative D call: TRBD2 (5 bases). The ends were cut back, 0 bases at V and 6 bases at J, with 21 bases in the middle. Germline V gives CDR1 MGHDK, CDR2 SYGVNS. This CDR3 is 17 amino acids long. The CDR3 protein is CASSEYIREVGRSEQYF. In DNA, the CDR3 is TGTGCCAGCAGTGAATATATAAGGGAAGTTGGGAGATCCGAGCAGTACTTC.

CDR3 DNA: TGTGCCAGCTCACCACGAGCGAACTCTAGCTCCTACAATGAGCAGTTCTTC. Encoded protein: CASSPRANSSSYNEQFF. This rearrangement joins TRBV18 to TRBJ2-1; D ambiguous. The CDR3 runs to 17 residues. Germline V gene sequence: CDR1 KGHSH, CDR2 LQKENI. The ends were cut back, 1 base at V and 0 bases at J, with 13 bases in the middle.

The J gene is TRBJ1-5, the V gene TRBV10-3, with D uncertain. This CDR3 region has 16 residues. The germline V gene encodes CDR1 ENHRY and CDR2 SYGVKD. Deletions cut 3 bases from V and 0 bases from J, with 12 bases between. The CDR3 protein is CAISEVRQTSNQPQHF. CDR3 DNA: TGTGCCATCAGTGAAGTGAGACAAACTAGCAATCAGCCCCAGCATTTT.

The CDR3: CASSLATSGRWWGTNEQFF. The CDR3 bases are TGCGCCAGCAGCTTGGCAACTAGCGGGAGGTGGTGGGGGACCAATGAGCAGTTCTTC. The chain carries TRBV5-1 and TRBJ2-1, with 12 bases fitting TRBD2. There are 19 residues in the CDR3. Germline V gene data show CDR1 as SGHRS and CDR2 as YFSETQ. The ends lost 0 bases at V and 6 bases at J; junction bases unmatched: 13.

V is TRBV6-1 and J is TRBJ2-4, with D maybe TRBD1 (5 bases). The germline V gene encodes CDR1 MNHNS and CDR2 SASEGT. This CDR3 is 14 amino acids long. The V and J ends lost 4 bases and 0 bases respectively, with 7 bases between them. The CDR3: CASSGQLAKNIQYF. In DNA form, the CDR3 reads TGTGCCAGCAGTGGACAGTTAGCCAAAAACATTCAGTACTTC.

This clone was picked up one time. V usage is TRBV7-7 and J usage is TRBJ2-1, with 8 bases fitting TRBD2. This CDR3 is 14 amino acids long. The germline V gene has CDR1 SSHAT and CDR2 FNYEAQ (reference sequence). V lost 5 bases to trimming and J lost 7 bases; unmatched junction nucleotides: 7. CDR3 nucleotides: TGTGCCAGCAGCCGAGGGACTAGTCTGAATGAGCAGTTCTTC. Translating it yields CASSRGTSLNEQFF.

V and J are TRBV9 and TRBJ1-3; 12 nucleotides align to TRBD1. CDR3 size: 17 residues. CDR1 and CDR2 from the germline V gene are SGDLS and YYNGEE. With V trimmed by 0 bases and J by 1 base, 2 bases remained unmatched. In DNA, the CDR3 is TGTGCCAGCAGCGTAGAGGGACAGGGGGCTTCTGGAAACACCATATATTTT. Translated, it gives CASSVEGQGASGNTIYF.

The J gene is TRBJ2-1, the V gene TRBV25-1, with 7 positions matching TRBD2. The CDR3 runs to 16 residues. Trimming removed 2 bases from V and 10 bases from J; junction bases left unmatched: 14. The V gene's germline CDR1 is MGHDK and CDR2 SYGVNS. The CDR3: CASSEALPGGRGEQFF. CDR3 coding DNA: TGTGCCAGCAGTGAAGCCCTACCGGGAGGCCGGGGAGAGCAGTTCTTC.

This chain uses TRBV9 with TRBJ2-7; D may be TRBD1 (5 bases). Germline lookup yields CDR1 SGDLS and CDR2 YYNGEE. CDR3 length: 14 amino acids. V lost 3 bases and J 1 base, leaving 11 bases between the germline ends. The CDR3 reads CASSAPDSSYEQYF. The CDR3 DNA reads TGTGCCAGCAGCGCTCCTGACAGTTCCTACGAGCAGTACTTC.

The chain combines TRBV21-1 with TRBJ2-5; the table assigns TRBD2, which was not confirmed against the DNA. TRBV21-1 is recorded as a pseudogene. This CDR3 spans 14 amino acids. CDR3 DNA sequence: TGTGCCAGCAGCAAAGTACGGGGGGGAGAGACCCAGTACTTC. Protein product: CASSKVRGGETQYF.

This clone was recorded a few times. The CDR3 DNA sequence: TGTGCCAGCAGTTTGAGGTTGCGGTCCACTGAAGCTTTCTTT. This encodes CASSLRLRSTEAFF. The rearrangement uses TRBV28 and TRBJ1-1; D gene uncertain. The CDR3 is 14 residues long. The germline V and J ends were trimmed by 3 bases and 4 bases, with 12 bases remaining between them. The germline V gene encodes CDR1 MDHEN and CDR2 SYDVKM.